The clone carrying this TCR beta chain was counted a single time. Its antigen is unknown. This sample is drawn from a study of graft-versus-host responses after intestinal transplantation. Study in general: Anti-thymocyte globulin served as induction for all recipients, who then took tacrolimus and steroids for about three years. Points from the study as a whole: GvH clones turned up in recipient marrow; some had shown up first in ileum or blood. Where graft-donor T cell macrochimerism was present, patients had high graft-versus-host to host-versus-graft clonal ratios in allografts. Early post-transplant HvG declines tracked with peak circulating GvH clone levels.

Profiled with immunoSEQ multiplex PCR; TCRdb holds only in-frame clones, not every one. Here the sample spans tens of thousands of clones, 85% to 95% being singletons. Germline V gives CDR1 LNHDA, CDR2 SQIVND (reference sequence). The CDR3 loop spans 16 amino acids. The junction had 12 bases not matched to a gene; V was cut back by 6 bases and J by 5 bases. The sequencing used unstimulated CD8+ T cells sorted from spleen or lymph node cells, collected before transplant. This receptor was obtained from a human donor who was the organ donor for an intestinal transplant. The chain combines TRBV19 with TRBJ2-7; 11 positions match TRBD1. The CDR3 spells CASRAPYSGQGDEQYF. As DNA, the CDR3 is TGTGCCAGTAGAGCTCCGTACTCGGGACAGGGGGACGAGCAGTACTTC. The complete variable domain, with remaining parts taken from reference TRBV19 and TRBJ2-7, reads DGGITQSPKYLFRKEGQNVTLSCEQNLNHDAMYWYRQDPGQGLRLIYYSQIVNDFQKGDIAEGYSVSREKKESFPLTVTSAQKNPTAFYLCASRAPYSGQGDEQYFGPGTRLTVT.